Listed below are T cell receptor beta chains from one sample, sequenced in a study of identifying expanded T cells in peripheral blood. Libraries were prepared by immunoSEQ multiplex PCR; TCRdb keeps only in-frame clonotypes and omits some of them. Among 60,000 to 80,000 clones listed, about nine tenths were seen once. Material for sequencing was blood. These TCRs come from a person aged 18-70 years in good health. CDR3s include the opening cysteine and the closing phenylalanine or tryptophan. The order of the fields is V gene, clone size, J gene, CDR3 length, D gene, CDR3 protein, CDR3 DNA. D genes are given only for firm matches. Where a row states a size, it is once, few, many or the class of an expanded clone; other rows omit it.

v_call: TRBV6-1; clone_size: few; j_call: TRBJ2-3; cdr3_length: 16; d_call: TRBD2; cdr3_aa: CASSEMSGGAPDTQYF; cdr3_nt: TGTGCCAGCAGTGAAATGAGCGGGGGCGCACCAGATACGCAGTATTTT
v_call: TRBV28; clone_size: .; j_call: TRBJ2-7; cdr3_length: 15; d_call: TRBD1; cdr3_aa: CASRTPGQGQYEQYF; cdr3_nt: TGTGCCAGCAGAACTCCGGGACAGGGACAATACGAGCAGTACTTC
v_call: TRBV28; clone_size: .; j_call: TRBJ1-2; cdr3_length: 14; d_call: .; cdr3_aa: CASSLGPHEDGYTF; cdr3_nt: TGTGCCAGCAGCCTGGGACCCCATGAGGATGGCTACACCTTC
v_call: TRBV19; clone_size: .; j_call: TRBJ2-7; cdr3_length: 14; d_call: TRBD1; cdr3_aa: CASSPGQGPYEQYF; cdr3_nt: TGTGCCAGTAGTCCGGGACAGGGGCCCTACGAGCAGTACTTC
v_call: TRBV5-4; clone_size: .; j_call: TRBJ2-5; cdr3_length: 17; d_call: TRBD2; cdr3_aa: CASSLGGLAGGQETQYF; cdr3_nt: TGTGCCAGCAGCTTGGGGGGACTAGCGGGAGGTCAAGAGACCCAGTACTTC
v_call: TRBV2; clone_size: .; j_call: TRBJ1-1; cdr3_length: 14; d_call: TRBD1; cdr3_aa: CASRHRGPNTEAFF; cdr3_nt: TGTGCCAGCAGACACAGGGGGCCGAACACTGAAGCTTTCTTT
v_call: TRBV28; clone_size: .; j_call: TRBJ1-1; cdr3_length: 13; d_call: .; cdr3_aa: CASTPKRRTEAFF; cdr3_nt: TGTGCCAGCACTCCGAAGAGGAGGACTGAAGCTTTCTTT
v_call: TRBV18; clone_size: .; j_call: TRBJ1-6; cdr3_length: 16; d_call: TRBD1; cdr3_aa: CASSLGTGRDNSPLHF; cdr3_nt: TGTGCCAGCTCTCTGGGGACAGGGAGGGATAATTCACCCCTCCACTTT
v_call: TRBV5-4; clone_size: .; j_call: TRBJ2-7; cdr3_length: 16; d_call: TRBD1; cdr3_aa: CASSLGRQGSSYEQYF; cdr3_nt: TGTGCCAGCAGCTTGGGGAGACAGGGGTCTTCCTACGAGCAGTACTTC
v_call: TRBV7-3; clone_size: .; j_call: TRBJ2-3; cdr3_length: 14; d_call: .; cdr3_aa: CASSLGTSTDTQYF; cdr3_nt: TGTGCCAGCAGCTTAGGAACGAGCACAGATACGCAGTATTTT
v_call: TRBV29-1; clone_size: .; j_call: TRBJ2-7; cdr3_length: 13; d_call: TRBD1; cdr3_aa: CSVEENRGRVQYF; cdr3_nt: TGCAGCGTTGAGGAAAACAGGGGAAGGGTGCAGTACTTC
v_call: TRBV28; clone_size: .; j_call: TRBJ1-4; cdr3_length: 18; d_call: .; cdr3_aa: CASSLSSQGGIINEKLFF; cdr3_nt: TGTGCCAGCAGTTTATCTTCACAGGGAGGAATTATAAATGAAAAACTGTTTTTT
v_call: TRBV19; clone_size: .; j_call: TRBJ1-3; cdr3_length: 16; d_call: .; cdr3_aa: CASSIEKGFSGNTIYF; cdr3_nt: TGTGCCAGTAGTATAGAGAAGGGGTTCTCTGGAAACACCATATATTTT
v_call: TRBV6-6; clone_size: .; j_call: TRBJ1-2; cdr3_length: 14; d_call: .; cdr3_aa: CASSYSFPGSGYTF; cdr3_nt: TGTGCCAGCAGTTATTCTTTCCCCGGATCCGGCTACACCTTC
v_call: TRBV5-1; clone_size: .; j_call: TRBJ2-4; cdr3_length: 14; d_call: .; cdr3_aa: CASSLDRVENIQYF; cdr3_nt: TGCGCCAGCAGCTTGGACAGGGTCGAAAACATTCAGTACTTC
v_call: TRBV20-1; clone_size: .; j_call: TRBJ2-5; cdr3_length: 11; d_call: .; cdr3_aa: CSAWYQETQYF; cdr3_nt: TGCAGTGCTTGGTACCAAGAGACCCAGTACTTC
v_call: TRBV7-2; clone_size: .; j_call: TRBJ1-5; cdr3_length: 15; d_call: .; cdr3_aa: CASSLGSQSNQPQHF; cdr3_nt: TGTGCCAGCAGCTTGGGGTCCCAAAGTAATCAGCCCCAGCATTTT
v_call: TRBV18; clone_size: .; j_call: TRBJ1-1; cdr3_length: 13; d_call: .; cdr3_aa: CASSPYDRLEAFF; cdr3_nt: TGTGCCAGCTCCCCATATGACAGGCTCGAAGCTTTCTTT
v_call: TRBV27; clone_size: .; j_call: TRBJ1-5; cdr3_length: 12; d_call: .; cdr3_aa: CASSAFGQPQHF; cdr3_nt: TGTGCCAGCAGTGCGTTTGGTCAGCCCCAGCATTTT
v_call: TRBV2; clone_size: .; j_call: TRBJ1-1; cdr3_length: 15; d_call: .; cdr3_aa: CASSERGVGRTEAFF; cdr3_nt: TGTGCCAGCAGTGAACGGGGGGTGGGTCGCACTGAAGCTTTCTTT
v_call: TRBV10-1; clone_size: .; j_call: TRBJ2-1; cdr3_length: 17; d_call: .; cdr3_aa: CASSEGARQGLKSEQFF; cdr3_nt: TGCGCCAGCAGTGAGGGGGCCCGGCAGGGGTTAAAGTCTGAGCAGTTCTTC
v_call: TRBV30; clone_size: once; j_call: TRBJ1-2; cdr3_length: 15; d_call: TRBD1; cdr3_aa: CAWKRPGTGVRGYTF; cdr3_nt: TGTGCCTGGAAGAGGCCCGGGACAGGGGTCCGGGGCTACACCTTC
v_call: TRBV21-1; clone_size: .; j_call: TRBJ1-3; cdr3_length: 13; d_call: .; cdr3_aa: CASRHYSGNTIYF; cdr3_nt: TGTGCCAGCAGGCACTACTCTGGAAACACCATATATTTT
v_call: TRBV5-5; clone_size: .; j_call: TRBJ1-1; cdr3_length: 14; d_call: .; cdr3_aa: CASSLQLMDTEAFF; cdr3_nt: TGTGCCAGCAGCCTACAGCTTATGGACACTGAAGCTTTCTTT
v_call: TRBV7-8; clone_size: .; j_call: TRBJ1-2; cdr3_length: 13; d_call: .; cdr3_aa: CASSPPGGNGYTF; cdr3_nt: TGTGCCAGCAGCCCCCCGGGGGGAAATGGCTACACCTTC
v_call: TRBV20-1; clone_size: .; j_call: TRBJ1-1; cdr3_length: 11; d_call: .; cdr3_aa: CSARTGTEAFF; cdr3_nt: TGCAGTGCTAGAACGGGGACTGAAGCTTTCTTT
v_call: TRBV2; clone_size: .; j_call: TRBJ2-3; cdr3_length: 16; d_call: TRBD2; cdr3_aa: CASSDGLAIITDTQYF; cdr3_nt: TGTGCCAGCAGTGATGGACTAGCGATTATCACAGATACGCAGTATTTT
v_call: TRBV7-2; clone_size: .; j_call: TRBJ2-3; cdr3_length: 16; d_call: TRBD1; cdr3_aa: CASSSRRDRETDTQYF; cdr3_nt: TGTGCCAGCAGCTCGCGGAGGGACAGGGAGACAGATACGCAGTATTTT
v_call: TRBV5-4; clone_size: .; j_call: TRBJ1-2; cdr3_length: 13; d_call: .; cdr3_aa: CASSLAPGISYTF; cdr3_nt: TGTGCCAGCAGCTTGGCCCCAGGGATCAGCTACACCTTC
v_call: TRBV9; clone_size: .; j_call: TRBJ1-3; cdr3_length: 14; d_call: .; cdr3_aa: CASSVGGGGNTIYF; cdr3_nt: TGTGCCAGCAGCGTAGGTGGGGGAGGAAACACCATATATTTT
v_call: TRBV25-1; clone_size: .; j_call: TRBJ2-5; cdr3_length: 14; d_call: TRBD2; cdr3_aa: CASSIGAGEETQYF; cdr3_nt: TGTGCCAGTTCAATCGGGGCGGGAGAAGAGACCCAGTACTTC
v_call: TRBV7-2; clone_size: .; j_call: TRBJ2-1; cdr3_length: 15; d_call: .; cdr3_aa: CASSLPASSYNEQFF; cdr3_nt: TGTGCCAGCAGCTTGCCCGCTAGTTCCTACAATGAGCAGTTCTTC
v_call: TRBV27; clone_size: .; j_call: TRBJ1-4; cdr3_length: 12; d_call: .; cdr3_aa: CARPGFNEKLFF; cdr3_nt: TGTGCCAGACCCGGATTTAATGAAAAACTGTTTTTT
v_call: TRBV27; clone_size: .; j_call: TRBJ2-7; cdr3_length: 13; d_call: .; cdr3_aa: CASSLATGGEQYF; cdr3_nt: TGTGCCAGCAGTTTGGCAACAGGAGGCGAGCAGTACTTC
v_call: TRBV29-1; clone_size: .; j_call: TRBJ1-4; cdr3_length: 14; d_call: .; cdr3_aa: CSVEDPGYNEKLFF; cdr3_nt: TGCAGCGTTGAAGATCCCGGCTATAATGAAAAACTGTTTTTT
v_call: TRBV4-3; clone_size: .; j_call: TRBJ2-2; cdr3_length: 16; d_call: .; cdr3_aa: CASSQETGSNTGELFF; cdr3_nt: TGCGCCAGCAGCCAAGAAACAGGTTCGAACACCGGGGAGCTGTTTTTT
v_call: TRBV5-6; clone_size: .; j_call: TRBJ2-7; cdr3_length: 13; d_call: .; cdr3_aa: CASKSYRDYEQYF; cdr3_nt: TGTGCCAGCAAATCCTACCGGGACTACGAGCAGTACTTC
v_call: TRBV5-1; clone_size: .; j_call: TRBJ2-3; cdr3_length: 15; d_call: TRBD2; cdr3_aa: CASSSGTNEADTQYF; cdr3_nt: TGCGCCAGCAGCTCAGGGACTAATGAGGCAGATACGCAGTATTTT
v_call: TRBV7-2; clone_size: .; j_call: TRBJ1-1; cdr3_length: 13; d_call: .; cdr3_aa: CASNPHMNTEAFF; cdr3_nt: TGTGCCAGCAACCCCCATATGAACACTGAAGCTTTCTTT
v_call: TRBV28; clone_size: .; j_call: TRBJ1-2; cdr3_length: 15; d_call: TRBD1; cdr3_aa: CASSPGGQDGYGYTF; cdr3_nt: TGTGCCAGCAGTCCTGGTGGACAGGATGGCTATGGCTACACCTTC
v_call: TRBV10-2; clone_size: .; j_call: TRBJ1-5; cdr3_length: 14; d_call: TRBD1; cdr3_aa: CASSEQGSNQPQHF; cdr3_nt: TGCGCCAGCAGTGAACAGGGGTCGAATCAGCCCCAGCATTTT
v_call: TRBV7-2; clone_size: .; j_call: TRBJ2-3; cdr3_length: 18; d_call: TRBD2; cdr3_aa: CASCLGTSGRRVSDTQYF; cdr3_nt: TGTGCCAGCTGTCTCGGGACTAGCGGGAGGCGTGTTTCAGATACGCAGTATTTT
v_call: TRBV11-2; clone_size: .; j_call: TRBJ2-7; cdr3_length: 13; d_call: TRBD2; cdr3_aa: CASSPRIGGEQYF; cdr3_nt: TGTGCCAGCAGCCCAAGAATCGGGGGGGAGCAGTACTTC
v_call: TRBV5-1; clone_size: .; j_call: TRBJ2-7; cdr3_length: 14; d_call: .; cdr3_aa: CASSFGDGAYEQYF; cdr3_nt: TGCGCCAGCAGCTTCGGGGACGGGGCCTACGAGCAGTACTTC
v_call: TRBV5-1; clone_size: .; j_call: TRBJ1-2; cdr3_length: 16; d_call: TRBD1; cdr3_aa: CASFTSPGQGNYGYTF; cdr3_nt: TGCGCCAGCTTTACTAGCCCGGGACAGGGGAACTATGGCTACACCTTC
v_call: TRBV7-2; clone_size: few; j_call: TRBJ2-1; cdr3_length: 14; d_call: .; cdr3_aa: CASSLEPGGYRQFF; cdr3_nt: TGTGCCAGCAGCTTAGAACCAGGTGGCTACAGGCAGTTCTTC
v_call: TRBV5-1; clone_size: once; j_call: TRBJ2-1; cdr3_length: 14; d_call: .; cdr3_aa: CASSLAPLYNEQFF; cdr3_nt: TGCGCCAGCAGCTTAGCCCCCCTCTACAATGAGCAGTTCTTC
v_call: TRBV27; clone_size: .; j_call: TRBJ2-5; cdr3_length: 15; d_call: TRBD1; cdr3_aa: CASIEVIGGPETQYF; cdr3_nt: TGTGCCAGCATTGAGGTGATAGGGGGCCCAGAGACCCAGTACTTC
v_call: TRBV4-2; clone_size: .; j_call: TRBJ2-7; cdr3_length: 15; d_call: TRBD1; cdr3_aa: CASSQVWDSSYEQYF; cdr3_nt: TGTGCCAGCAGCCAAGTATGGGACAGCTCCTACGAGCAGTACTTC
v_call: TRBV11-1; clone_size: once; j_call: TRBJ1-1; cdr3_length: 13; d_call: .; cdr3_aa: CASGLTANTEAFF; cdr3_nt: TGTGCCAGCGGCCTGACGGCCAACACTGAAGCTTTCTTT
v_call: TRBV7-6; clone_size: once; j_call: TRBJ2-7; cdr3_length: 13; d_call: .; cdr3_aa: CASSLNPSYEQYF; cdr3_nt: TGTGCCAGCAGCTTAAACCCCTCCTACGAGCAGTACTTC
v_call: TRBV11-1; clone_size: .; j_call: TRBJ2-5; cdr3_length: 15; d_call: TRBD1; cdr3_aa: CASSPTGGDWETQYF; cdr3_nt: TGTGCCAGCAGCCCGACAGGGGGAGACTGGGAGACCCAGTACTTC
v_call: TRBV4-1; clone_size: .; j_call: TRBJ1-4; cdr3_length: 15; d_call: TRBD1; cdr3_aa: CASSLPGQGLEKLFF; cdr3_nt: TGCGCCAGCAGCCTCCCGGGACAGGGGCTTGAAAAACTGTTTTTT
v_call: TRBV19; clone_size: once; j_call: TRBJ2-5; cdr3_length: 11; d_call: .; cdr3_aa: CASSIRETQYF; cdr3_nt: TGTGCCAGTAGTATAAGGGAGACCCAGTACTTC